The 20 T cell receptor beta chains given below trace back to one sample, sequenced in a study of cytomegalovirus exposure and HLA in healthy donors. PCR involved 60 Vbeta and 13 Jbeta primers. The method was immunoSEQ multiplex PCR; TCRdb's version includes in-frame clones alone and lacks a portion of them. This table holds about 140,000 clones, 75% to 85% found once. Sequenced input: PBMCs. These receptors all come from a man aged 50 to 60 in good health and CMV-seronegative.

The V gene is TRBV9, the J gene TRBJ2-3; tentative D call: TRBD1 (5 bases). Trimming left V 0 bases short and J 0 bases short, with 11 bases between. The CDR3 has 16 amino acids. Germline CDR1 and CDR2: SGDLS and YYNGEE. The CDR3 sequence is CASSVGSGSSTDTQYF. Written as DNA, the CDR3 is TGTGCCAGCAGCGTAGGTTCAGGGTCTAGCACAGATACGCAGTATTTT.

The chain has TRBV5-4 and TRBJ1-4, with 9 bases identical to TRBD1. The germline CDR1 and CDR2 sequences are SGHNT and YYREEE (reference sequence). V lost 4 bases and J lost 5; bases outside the gene matches: 6. This CDR3 spans 15 amino acids. The CDR3 here is CASSQEGQGNEKLFF. CDR3 DNA: TGTGCCAGCAGCCAGGAGGGACAGGGCAATGAAAAACTGTTTTTT.

The rearrangement links TRBV7-9 to TRBJ2-7; 12 bases are a match to TRBD1. Germline assignment: CDR1 SEHNR and CDR2 FQNEAQ (reference sequence). The CDR3 length is 15 residues. After removal of 5 bases from V and 1 base from J, the junction contained 3 bases not matched to a gene. The CDR3 region is CASSEGQGASYEQYF. In DNA, the CDR3 is TGTGCCAGCAGCGAGGGACAGGGGGCTTCCTACGAGCAGTACTTC.

A single count supports this clone. V is TRBV2 and J is TRBJ2-6; tentative D call: TRBD1 (5 bases). CDR1 SNHLY and CDR2 FYNNEI come from the germline V gene. Trimming took 5 bases from V and 12 from J, leaving 14 bases between them. The CDR3 has 13 residues. CDR3 region: CASSFQGSGVLTF. CDR3 nucleotides: TGTGCCAGCAGTTTTCAGGGTTCCGGCGTCCTGACTTTC.

The CDR3 region is CASSRGQGVGNEQFF. CDR3 nucleotide sequence: TGTGCCAGCAGTAGGGGACAGGGGGTGGGCAATGAGCAGTTCTTC. The V call is TRBV6-6, the J call TRBJ2-1; TRBD1 aligns across 11 bases. J was trimmed by 6 bases and V by 5 bases; bases with no gene match: 6. The CDR3 length is 15 residues. Per germline, CDR1 MNHNY and CDR2 SVGAGI (reference sequence).

This chain uses TRBV6-1 with TRBJ1-3; TRBD1 agrees at 7 bases. Germline values: CDR1 MNHNS, CDR2 SASEGT. V was clipped by 4 bases and J by 8 bases; unmatched bases: 17. CDR3 length: 17 residues. The CDR3 region has the DNA TGTGCCAGCAGTGTGGGCAGGGGGTCCCCCGAATTTTACACCATATATTTT. It specifies CASSVGRGSPEFYTIYF.

The chain joins TRBV6-1 to TRBJ2-2; 11 bases agree with TRBD2. The V segment lost 8 bases and the J segment 5 bases; nucleotides outside the gene matches: 7. The CDR3 runs 15 residues. Germline V gives CDR1 MNHNS, CDR2 SASEGT. The DNA of the CDR3 is TGTGCCAGCGGGGGGCTAGCGGGAGGAACCGGGGAGCTGTTTTTT. This encodes CASGGLAGGTGELFF.

The chain recombines TRBV11-3 with TRBJ1-2; 10 bases match TRBD1. There are 14 residues in the CDR3. The germline gives CDR1 SGHNT, CDR2 YENEEA. V dropped 5 bases and J dropped 3; count of bases not matched to a gene: 3. Here the CDR3 reads CASSIGQGDYGYTF. CDR3 sequence (DNA): TGTGCCAGCAGCATCGGACAGGGGGACTATGGCTACACCTTC.

The chain carries TRBV5-8 and TRBJ1-1, with a tentative D call TRBD1 (5 bases). The V end lost 2 bases, the J end lost 6 bases, and 14 bases lay between the germline ends. Germline CDR1 and CDR2: SGHTS and YDEGEE. CDR3 size: 14 residues. CDR3 sequence reads: CASSFDRGGSEAFF. In DNA, the CDR3 is TGTGCCAGCAGCTTTGACCGCGGGGGGTCTGAAGCTTTCTTT.

This chain links TRBV27 with TRBJ2-7; the match to TRBD1 covers 8 bases. Germline CDR1 MNHEY, CDR2 SMNVEV (reference sequence). The CDR3 sequence is 14 residues long. J was trimmed by 0 bases and V by 7 bases; bases with no gene match: 5. The CDR3: CASTKDRASYEQYF. Written as DNA, the CDR3 is TGTGCCAGCACGAAGGACAGGGCCTCCTACGAGCAGTACTTC.

J is TRBJ1-1 and V is TRBV19; no firm D call. Trimming took off 5 bases at V and 2 bases at J, with 15 bases between the two ends. The CDR3 loop spans 15 amino acids. From germline, CDR1 is LNHDA and CDR2 SQIVND (reference sequence). As DNA, the CDR3 is TGTGCCAGTAGTTCCGGAGGTTACAGAAACACTGAAGCTTTCTTT. It codes for CASSSGGYRNTEAFF.

The V and J genes are TRBV5-6 and TRBJ2-3; D gene unclear. V gave up 3 bases and J gave up 5 bases, with 4 bases separating them. Germline V CDR1 and CDR2: SGHDT, YYEEEE. This CDR3 is built from 11 residues. The CDR3 region is CASSSKDTQYF. The CDR3 DNA follows: TGTGCCAGCAGCTCAAAAGATACGCAGTATTTT. Full variable domain (rest looked up from reference TRBV5-6 and TRBJ2-3): DAGVTQSPTHLIKTRGQQVTLRCSPKSGHDTVSWYQQALGQGPQFIFQYYEEEERQRGNFPDRFSGHQFPNYSSELNVNALLLGDSALYLCASSSKDTQYFGPGTRLTVL.

The V and J genes are TRBV4-1 and TRBJ1-1; tentatively, D is TRBD1 (6 bases). The V gene's germline CDR1 is MGHRA and CDR2 YSYEKL. The CDR3 totals 14 residues. V lost 4 bases and J 1 base, leaving 10 bases between the germline ends. The CDR3 DNA sequence: TGCGCCAGCAGCCCGCGGACAGAGAACACTGAAGCTTTCTTT. Translation gives CASSPRTENTEAFF.

This chain joins TRBV5-1 and TRBJ1-6; D unresolved. V was cut by 4 bases and J by 4 bases, with 15 bases left in between. Per the germline V gene, CDR1 is SGHRS and CDR2 is YFSETQ. The CDR3 length is 16 residues. The CDR3 loop reads CASSLRETAYNSPLHF. The CDR3 DNA reads TGCGCCAGCAGCCTTCGGGAAACCGCGTATAATTCACCCCTCCACTTT.

V and J are TRBV9 and TRBJ1-4; TRBD1 aligns across 8 bases. CDR1 is SGDLS and CDR2 is YYNGEE in the germline V gene. The CDR3 extends over 16 amino acids. J was trimmed by 3 bases and V by 0 bases; bases with no gene match: 4. The CDR3 reads CASSVGQGTSNEKLFF. The CDR3 DNA reads TGTGCCAGCAGCGTAGGACAGGGGACTTCTAATGAAAAACTGTTTTTT.

The chain carries TRBV27 and TRBJ1-2, with D uncertain. The V end lost 5 bases, the J end lost 4 bases, and 8 bases lay between the germline ends. CDR1 and CDR2 from the germline V gene are MNHEY and SMNVEV (reference sequence). The CDR3 totals 12 residues. This CDR3 reads CASSPNSYGYTF. CDR3 bases: TGTGCCAGCAGTCCCAACAGCTATGGCTACACCTTC.

This clone has just a few counts. The chain couples TRBV19 to TRBJ1-3, with D maybe TRBD1 (5 bases). In germline, CDR1 is LNHDA, CDR2 SQIVND (reference sequence). CDR3 length equals 17 residues. The V and J ends lost 5 bases and 2 bases respectively, with 19 bases between them. DNA for the CDR3: TGTGCCAGTAGTGCCACTCAGGGTCTTCTGGCTGGAAACACCATATATTTT. This sequence encodes CASSATQGLLAGNTIYF.

The rearrangement joins TRBV6-6 to TRBJ1-3; maybe TRBD1 (5 bases). The V gene lost 2 bases and the J gene lost 0 bases, with 11 bases spanning the gap. Germline-derived CDR1 and CDR2 are MNHNY and SVGAGI (reference sequence). This CDR3 region has 16 residues. CDR3: CASSYVQGISGNTIYF. The CDR3 DNA follows: TGTGCCAGCAGTTACGTTCAGGGAATCTCTGGAAACACCATATATTTT.

This clone came up a few times. This chain uses TRBV7-9 with TRBJ1-6; D unresolved. V lost 5 bases, J lost 11 bases, and 19 bases lay in between. This CDR3 comprises 15 residues. Per the germline V gene, CDR1 is SEHNR and CDR2 is FQNEAQ (reference sequence). CDR3 sequence: CASSAQPTGGPPLHF. The CDR3 coding sequence is TGTGCCAGCAGCGCACAACCCACTGGAGGGCCACCCCTCCACTTT.

The CDR3: CASSLVPSGRAFNEQFF. The CDR3 DNA is TGCGCCAGCAGCTTGGTCCCCAGCGGGAGGGCCTTCAATGAGCAGTTCTTC. V usage is TRBV5-1 and J usage is TRBJ2-1; 10 bases are shared with TRBD2. Germline V CDR1 and CDR2: SGHRS, YFSETQ. This CDR3 is built from 17 residues. The trim removed 0 bases at V and 6 bases at J, leaving 9 bases unmatched.